The entry below describes one TCR beta chain. Antigen: not known. cDNA came from roughly 0.5 to 1 ug RNA primed by random hexamers. TCRdb ran MiXCR on the immunoSEQ multiplex PCR reads and lists one entry per CDR3 protein. The sample contains around 150,000 distinct CDR3 sequences, roughly 94% of which appear only once. V gave up 0 bases and J gave up 15 bases, with 16 bases separating them. Germline-derived CDR1 and CDR2 are SGDLS and YYNGEE. This CDR3 is built from 13 residues. The data are from a study of CD8 T cells in Susac syndrome. Study-level results: There was no clonal expansion in the CD4+ T cell repertoires of Susac syndrome.

The rearrangement links TRBV9 to TRBJ2-4; tentatively, D is TRBD1 (5 bases). This clonotype was sampled from a human donor with Susac syndrome. The sequencing input was CD4+ T cells from PBMCs. The DNA for the CDR3 is TGTGCCAGCAGCGTAGGCCCAGGACATAGGAGGTACTTC. Amino acids: CASSVGPGHRRYF.